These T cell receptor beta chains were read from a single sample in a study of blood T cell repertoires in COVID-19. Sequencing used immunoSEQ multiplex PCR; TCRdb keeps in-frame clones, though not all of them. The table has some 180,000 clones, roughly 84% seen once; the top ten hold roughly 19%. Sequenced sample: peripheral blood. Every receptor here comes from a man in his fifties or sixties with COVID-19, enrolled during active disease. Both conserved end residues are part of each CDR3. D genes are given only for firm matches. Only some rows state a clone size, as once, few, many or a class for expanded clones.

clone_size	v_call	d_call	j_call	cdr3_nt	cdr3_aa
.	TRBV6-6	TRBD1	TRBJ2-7	TGTGCCAGCAGTTACGCTCCCGGGACAGGGGGGGACGAGCAGTACTTC	CASSYAPGTGGDEQYF
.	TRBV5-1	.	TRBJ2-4	TGCGCCAGCAGCCCAAACAGGGGAGGAAACATTCAGTACTTC	CASSPNRGGNIQYF
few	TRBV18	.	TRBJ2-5	TGTGCCAGCTCATCCAGGGAGACCCAGTACTTC	CASSSRETQYF
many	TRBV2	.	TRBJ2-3	TGTGCCAGCAGTGGGGGCCCTGGCGATACGCAGTATTTT	CASSGGPGDTQYF
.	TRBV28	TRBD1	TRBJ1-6	TGTGCCAGCAGAGCCACAGGGGTTGGTTCAGTAAGCTCACCCCTCCACTTT	CASRATGVGSVSSPLHF
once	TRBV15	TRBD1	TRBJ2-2	TGTGCCACCAGCAGAGACCTAGGGACAGGGCCCACCGGGGAGCTGTTTTTT	CATSRDLGTGPTGELFF
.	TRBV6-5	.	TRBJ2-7	TGTGCCAGCCAGGGGTCGGCCTCCTACGAGCAGTACTTC	CASQGSASYEQYF
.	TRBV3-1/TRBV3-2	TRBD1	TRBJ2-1	TGTGCCAGCAAGGGGACAGCATACAATGAGCAGTTCTTC	CASKGTAYNEQFF
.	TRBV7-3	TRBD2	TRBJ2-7	TGTGCCAGCAGCTTAAACCCGGGAGGGCCTGCCAACGAGCAGTACTTC	CASSLNPGGPANEQYF
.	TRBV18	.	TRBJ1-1	TGTGCCAGCTCACCCCGGGGTAGTTCAAGGGACACTGAAGCTTTCTTT	CASSPRGSSRDTEAFF
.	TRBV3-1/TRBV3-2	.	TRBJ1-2	TGTGCCAGCAGCCAAGTTTATCCAGGGGTTACCGGCTACACCTTC	CASSQVYPGVTGYTF
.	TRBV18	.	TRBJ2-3	TGTGCCAGCTCACCACAGGGGCCAAGCACAGATACGCAGTATTTT	CASSPQGPSTDTQYF
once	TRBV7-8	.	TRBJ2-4	TGTGCCAGCAGCTTGGAGACCATTCAGTACTTC	CASSLETIQYF
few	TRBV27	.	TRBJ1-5	TGTGCCAGCTCGGGGGGCGCAGGCAATCAGCCCCAGCATTTT	CASSGGAGNQPQHF
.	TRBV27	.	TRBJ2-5	TGTGCCAGCAGTTTTAATGCGGCGGGTGAAGAGACCCAGTACTTC	CASSFNAAGEETQYF
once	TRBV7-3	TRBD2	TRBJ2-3	TGTGCCAGCAGCCCCGTAGGTAGCGGGGGCACAGATACGCAGTATTTT	CASSPVGSGGTDTQYF